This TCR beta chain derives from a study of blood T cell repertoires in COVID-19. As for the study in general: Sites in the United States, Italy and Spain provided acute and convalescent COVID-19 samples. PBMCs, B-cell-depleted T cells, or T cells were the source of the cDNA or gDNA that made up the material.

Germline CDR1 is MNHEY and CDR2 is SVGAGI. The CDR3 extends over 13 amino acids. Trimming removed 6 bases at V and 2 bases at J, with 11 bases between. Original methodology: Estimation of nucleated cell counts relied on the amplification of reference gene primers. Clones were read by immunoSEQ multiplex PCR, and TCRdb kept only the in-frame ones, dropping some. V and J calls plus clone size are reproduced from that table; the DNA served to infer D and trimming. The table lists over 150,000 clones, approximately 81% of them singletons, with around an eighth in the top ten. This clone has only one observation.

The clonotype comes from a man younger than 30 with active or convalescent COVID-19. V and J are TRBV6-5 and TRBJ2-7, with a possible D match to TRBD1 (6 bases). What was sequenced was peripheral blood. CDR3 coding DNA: TGTGCCAGCAGGCCTCAGGGGCCCTACGAGCAGTACTTC. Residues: CASRPQGPYEQYF.